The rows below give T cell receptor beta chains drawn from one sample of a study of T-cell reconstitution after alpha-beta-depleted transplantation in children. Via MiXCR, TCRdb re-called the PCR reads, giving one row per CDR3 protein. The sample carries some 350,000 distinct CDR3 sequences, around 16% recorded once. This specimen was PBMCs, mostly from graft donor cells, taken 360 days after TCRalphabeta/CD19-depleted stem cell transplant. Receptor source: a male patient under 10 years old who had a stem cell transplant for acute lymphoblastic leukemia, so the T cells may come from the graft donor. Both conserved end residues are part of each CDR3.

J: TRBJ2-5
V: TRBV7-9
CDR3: CASSLGVDPVTQYF

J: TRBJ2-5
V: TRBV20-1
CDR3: CSARARTGWETQYF

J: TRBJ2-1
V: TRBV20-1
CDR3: CSARDPLLAGGRLRIVQFF

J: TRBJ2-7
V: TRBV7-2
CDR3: CASSQGQGRIGSYEQYF

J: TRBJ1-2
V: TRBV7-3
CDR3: CASSLTTASGGYGYTF

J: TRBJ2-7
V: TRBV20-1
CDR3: CSASLGSYYEQYF

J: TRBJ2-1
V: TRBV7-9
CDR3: CASSLSGRGSYNEQFF

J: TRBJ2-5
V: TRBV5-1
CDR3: CASSLEVGGGSETQYF

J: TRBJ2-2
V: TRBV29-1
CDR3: CSARAGGNTGELFF

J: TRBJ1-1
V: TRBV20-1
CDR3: CSARRGGNTEAFF

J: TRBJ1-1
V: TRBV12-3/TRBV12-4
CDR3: CASSWAKGAEAFF

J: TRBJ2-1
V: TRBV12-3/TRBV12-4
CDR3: CASSFVGVSEQFF

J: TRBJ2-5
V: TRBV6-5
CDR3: CASSYSRAQETQYF

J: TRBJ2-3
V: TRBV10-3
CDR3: CAISGGRFSTDTQYF

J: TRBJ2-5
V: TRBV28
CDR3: CASSKPSTTPYF

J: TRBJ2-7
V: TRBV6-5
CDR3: CASSRSPSHYEQYF

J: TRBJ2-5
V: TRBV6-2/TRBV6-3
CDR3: CASSYNGRRYETQYF

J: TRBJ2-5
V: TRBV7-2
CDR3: CASTIGGGQETQYF

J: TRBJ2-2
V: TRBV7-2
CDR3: CASSSRQGLGELFF

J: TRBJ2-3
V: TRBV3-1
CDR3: CASSPGTAGAAWHTDTQYF

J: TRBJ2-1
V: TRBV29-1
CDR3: CSVEFRGLAGPNSYNEQFF

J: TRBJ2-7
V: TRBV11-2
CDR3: CASSPDTGIYEQYF

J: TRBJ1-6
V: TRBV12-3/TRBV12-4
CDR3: CASTPGTFGNSPLHF

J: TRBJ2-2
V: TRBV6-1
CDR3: CASRGWTHFRWTGELFF

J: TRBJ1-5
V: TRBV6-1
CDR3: CASNPGAINQPQHF

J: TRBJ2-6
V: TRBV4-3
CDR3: CASSQWFIPEPGANVLTF

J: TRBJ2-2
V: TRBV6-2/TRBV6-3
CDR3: CASSDPPAGELFF

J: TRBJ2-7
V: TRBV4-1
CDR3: CASSQGFRTNYEQYF

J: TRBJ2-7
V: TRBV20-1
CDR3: CSAKGLASHEQYF

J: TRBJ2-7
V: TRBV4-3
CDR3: CASSLKFSGPAYEQYF

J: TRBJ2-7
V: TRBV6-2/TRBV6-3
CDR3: CASSYALGLSFYEQYF

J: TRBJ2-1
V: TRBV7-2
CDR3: CATGTSASGEQFF

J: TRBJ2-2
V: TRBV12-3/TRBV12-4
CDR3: CASRGRGQGAGELFF

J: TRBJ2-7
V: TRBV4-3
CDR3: CASSQEHRGPVVYEQYF

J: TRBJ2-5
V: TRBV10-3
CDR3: CAISERGQGETQYF

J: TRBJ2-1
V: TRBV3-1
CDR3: CATSQDEGGIYNEQFF

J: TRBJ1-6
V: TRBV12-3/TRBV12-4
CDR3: CASSPIPPTLHF

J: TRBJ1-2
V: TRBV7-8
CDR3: CASSLADRLGYGYTF

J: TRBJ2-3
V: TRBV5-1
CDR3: CASSLFQGVTDTQYF

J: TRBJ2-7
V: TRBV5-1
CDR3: CASSPDSSAYEQYF

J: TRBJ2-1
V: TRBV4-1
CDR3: CASSRTGGSYNEQFF

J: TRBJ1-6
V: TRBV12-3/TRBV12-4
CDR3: CASSFSGAALHF

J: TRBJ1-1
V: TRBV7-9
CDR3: CASSSRGGWLEAEAFF

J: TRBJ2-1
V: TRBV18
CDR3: CASSPPSLNEQFF

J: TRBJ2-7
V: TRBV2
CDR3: CAALKEYEQYF

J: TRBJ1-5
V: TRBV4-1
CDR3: CASSRIGTGNQPQHF

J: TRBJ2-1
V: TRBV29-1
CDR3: CSVSGTGTNEQFF

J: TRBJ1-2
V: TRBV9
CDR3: CASSVGGGNYGYTF

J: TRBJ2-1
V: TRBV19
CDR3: CASSILAEGSYNEQFF

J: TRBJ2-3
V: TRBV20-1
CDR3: CSAHPPGGPSTDTQYF

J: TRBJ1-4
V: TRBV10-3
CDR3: CAISGERGNEKLFF

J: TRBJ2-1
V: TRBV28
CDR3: CASSPHRASFPYWQFF

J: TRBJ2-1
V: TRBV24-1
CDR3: CAASSGSYNEQFF

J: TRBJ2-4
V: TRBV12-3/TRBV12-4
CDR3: CASSFFLAGPQNIQYF

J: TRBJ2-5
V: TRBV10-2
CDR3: CASSESGSLFQETQYF

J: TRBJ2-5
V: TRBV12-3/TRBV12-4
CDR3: CASSPWTSLTKEETQYF

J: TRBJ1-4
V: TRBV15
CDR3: CATSRDRMELANEKLFF